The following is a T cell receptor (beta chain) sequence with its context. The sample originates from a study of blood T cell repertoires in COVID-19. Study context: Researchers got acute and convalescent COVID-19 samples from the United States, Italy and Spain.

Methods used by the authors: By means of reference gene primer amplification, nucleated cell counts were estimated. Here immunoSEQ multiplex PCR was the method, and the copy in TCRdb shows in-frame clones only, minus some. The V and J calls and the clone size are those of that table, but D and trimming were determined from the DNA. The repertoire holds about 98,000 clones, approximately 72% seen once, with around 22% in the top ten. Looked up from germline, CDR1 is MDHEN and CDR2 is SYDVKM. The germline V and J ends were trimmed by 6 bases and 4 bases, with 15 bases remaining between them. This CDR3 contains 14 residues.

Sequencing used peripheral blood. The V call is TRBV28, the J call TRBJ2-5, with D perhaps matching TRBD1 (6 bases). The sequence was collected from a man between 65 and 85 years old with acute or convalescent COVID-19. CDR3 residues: CASSSPGHLETQYF. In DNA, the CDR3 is TGTGCCAGCAGCTCCCCGGGACACTTAGAGACCCAGTACTTC.